This T cell receptor beta chain was identified during a study of T cells in Graves' hyperthyroidism and ophthalmopathy (dated by TCRdb to about 2019). Some background on the complete study: Peripheral blood samples were taken at initial diagnosis, before any treatment was given. The paper reports TCR Vbeta CDR3 sequencing of some 140 peripheral blood samples: 40 or so ophthalmopathy, 70 to 85 hyperthyroidism and around 17 progressor patients. In six Graves' hyperthyroidism patients, the study also compared T-cell repertoires from thyroid tissue with T-cell repertoires from blood. TCR V-J signatures able to tell the groups apart were searched for in a discovery cohort of some 97 patients, of whom over 40 had Graves' ophthalmopathy and 55 to 65 had stable Graves' hyperthyroidism. Whether ophthalmopathy could be predicted prospectively was tested in an independent validation cohort made up of 18 hyperthyroidism patients plus 17 patients who later progressed to ophthalmopathy. The roughly 100 discovery patients were randomly split 7:3 into training and test sets. After blood sampling, hyperthyroidism patients were treated with methimazole at a starting dose of 30 mg daily, and ophthalmopathy patients were treated with high-dose intravenous methylprednisolone.

What the study reported, not specific to this receptor: No statistical method was used to set the sample size in advance, and investigators knew the group allocation. In validation, the model predicted progression to ophthalmopathy a median of approximately 6.6 months before onset, with 70% to 71% sensitivity and roughly 73% specificity. Most expanded thyroid clonotypes (frequency above 0.001) were also found in blood, which suggests that blood repertoires may mirror thyroid immune responses. A 13 V-J signature model separated ophthalmopathy from stable hyperthyroidism, with 87.88% sensitivity and roughly 81% specificity in cross-validation and 80%/75% in testing.

Sequences SGDLS (CDR1) and YYNGEE (CDR2) are obtained from the germline V gene. Trimming takes 8 bases off V and 2 bases off J; junction bases not matched to a gene: 14. The cysteine opens and the phenylalanine closes a CDR3 of 18 amino acids. Only the CDR3 region is kept as DNA, spanning 54 bases read in frame from base 1. As for this clonotype: Its target antigen remains unknown. Qualities for individual bases were not recorded, and no much larger clone is one base off.

Stable Graves' hyperthyroidism was defined as no progression to ophthalmopathy during 18 months of follow-up. Hyperthyroidism patients were newly diagnosed, had a disease duration of under 2 months, and were aged 18 to 65 years. Patients with uncontrolled infections, other autoimmune diseases, pregnancy or lactation were excluded. Diagnoses were based on clinical symptoms, serum thyroxine and TRAb, thyroid ultrasound and orbital computed tomography. Ficoll-Paque density gradient centrifugation was used to isolate PBMCs from about 10 ml of fresh peripheral blood. Total RNA was extracted with Trizol reagent, and quality was checked on an Agilent 2100 Bioanalyzer. The TCR beta CDR3 regions were amplified from the RNA transcripts. The first round of RT-PCR for the TCR CDR3 was performed with the HTBI primer set and the Qiagen OneStep RT-PCR kit. Libraries were constructed in a second round of multiplex PCR, after which size selection and purification were carried out. Libraries were sequenced paired-end with 100 bp reads on an Illumina HiSeq2000. The source study handled its data this way. SOAPnuke was used to process the raw data, with reads discarded if the reads contained adapters or uncalled bases, had a mean Phred below 15, or lacked an exact constant-primer or identifier match. COPE v1.2.5 was used to merge the high-quality paired reads, and each unique nucleotide sequence was defined as a clonotype. MiTCR v1.1 was used to align clonotypes to the IMGT TRBV, TRBD and TRBJ reference segments. The analysis was restricted to V-J combinations with a frequency above 0.0001, which together covered 99.2% of the repertoires. The TCS score was defined as the ratio of F50 (clonal expansion) to E x V (chaos), calculated using BLOSUM62-based TCRdist between CDR3 peptides within each V-J. Welch's t-statistics and random forest reduced roughly 540 V-J features to roughly 13, which were used in a naive Bayes classifier (R e1071). The public reads were run again by TCRdb, first through fastp at Q25 and then through MiXCR, and only productive beta chains were kept. Rows with a matching CDR3 protein are joined into one entry that keeps the most common DNA and genes. The V and J calls and clone size come from TCRdb's table, not from the authors' own analysis. The sample table contains hundreds of thousands of distinct CDR3 sequences; only one count was recorded for around 15% of them. Jointly, the top ten make up 14% of the sample.

The sample comprised blood. The chain is made from TRBV9 and TRBJ1-5; 12 nucleotides in the junction match TRBD1. The clonotype originates from a woman aged 40 to 50 with Graves' hyperthyroidism. The CDR3 region reads CAREPGQGARDGNQPQHF. The sequenced DNA is TGTGCCAGGGAGCCGGGACAGGGGGCGCGGGACGGCAATCAGCCCCAGCATTTT.